Presented here are 12 T cell receptor beta chains from one specimen sequenced in a study of OX40 agonist ivuxolimab in advanced cancers. Using immunoSEQ multiplex PCR, the repertoire was profiled, and TCRdb retains in-frame clones only, with some absent. The data show about 73,000 clones, with 88% seen just once and under 0.9% held by the top ten. The source material was CD4+ or CD8+ T cells sorted from blood, sampled in a trial of the OX40 agonist ivuxolimab. The receptors were gathered from an adult with an advanced solid tumor such as melanoma, head and neck, liver or kidney cancer.

A single count supports this clone. The chain couples TRBV9 to TRBJ1-2, with 10 positions matching TRBD1. V shed 0 bases, J shed 5 bases, and the junction held 4 bases outside the gene matches. Germline V CDR1 and CDR2: SGDLS, YYNGEE. This CDR3 is 15 amino acids long. As DNA, the CDR3 is TGTGCCAGCAGCGTAGTAGACAGGGGGCAATATGGCTACACCTTC. Translated, it gives CASSVVDRGQYGYTF. Full variable domain (remainder filled in from reference TRBV9 and TRBJ1-2): DSGVTQTPKHLITATGQRVTLRCSPRSGDLSVYWYQQSLDQGLQFLIQYYNGEERAKGNILERFSAQQFPDLHSELNLSSLELGDSALYFCASSVVDRGQYGYTFGSGTRLTVV.

The rearrangement joins TRBV21-1 to TRBJ2-7; whether TRBD2, the table's D call, matches the DNA was not checked. TRBV21-1 is assigned pseudogene status. The length of the CDR3 is 17 residues. As DNA, the CDR3 is TGTGCCAGGAGACTAGCGTCTGGTGACCTGAACTCCTACGAGCAGTACTTC. Amino acid sequence: CARRLASGDLNSYEQYF.

The rearrangement uses TRBV5-5 and TRBJ2-4; tentative D call: TRBD2 (7 bases). Germline V gene sequence: CDR1 SGHKS, CDR2 YYEKEE (reference sequence). V was shortened by 6 bases and J by 1 base, with 20 bases between the two germline ends. The CDR3 length is 17 residues. The CDR3 sequence is CASTPRGGAMAKNIQYF. The DNA for the CDR3 is TGTGCCAGCACCCCCCGAGGGGGGGCCATGGCCAAAAACATTCAGTACTTC.

The chain recombines TRBV6-6 with TRBJ1-1; D is unresolved. The V gene's germline CDR1 is MNHNY and CDR2 SVGAGI (reference sequence). The CDR3 sequence is 13 residues long. Trimming took off 6 bases at V and 4 bases at J, with 12 bases between the two ends. CDR3: CASSRGEFTEAFF. In DNA, the CDR3 is TGTGCCAGCAGCCGGGGTGAGTTCACTGAAGCTTTCTTT.

The J gene is TRBJ2-7, the V gene TRBV9; 7 bases match TRBD1. CDR1 is SGDLS and CDR2 is YYNGEE in the germline V gene. CDR3 length: 13 residues. Trimming cost V 4 bases and J 2 bases; bases outside gene matches: 3. The CDR3 region has the DNA TGTGCCAGCAGCTCGGGACAGACCTACGAGCAGTACTTC. Encoded protein: CASSSGQTYEQYF.

The table lists this clone with a count of one. The chain joins TRBV7-8 to TRBJ1-1, with unresolved D. Trimming took 2 bases from V and 1 from J, leaving 5 bases between them. CDR1 is SGHVS, CDR2 FQNEAQ, per germline. CDR3 length: 13 residues. CDR3 DNA: TGTGCCAGCAGCTTACCGACGAACACTGAAGCTTTCTTT. Its protein is CASSLPTNTEAFF. The entire variable domain, with the rest obtained from reference TRBV7-8 and TRBJ1-1, is as follows: GAGVSQSPRYKVAKRGQDVALRCDPISGHVSLFWYQQALGQGPEFLTYFQNEAQLDKSGLPSDRFFAERPEGSVSTLKIQRTQQEDSAVYLCASSLPTNTEAFFGQGTRLTVV.

In its sample, this clone was seen once. V and J are TRBV28 and TRBJ1-4, with D hard to call. In germline, CDR1 is MDHEN, CDR2 SYDVKM. Deletions cut 6 bases from V and 4 bases from J, with 15 bases between. The CDR3 has 15 amino acids. The CDR3 loop is CASRENSGVNEKLFF. CDR3 in DNA: TGTGCCAGCAGGGAAAACAGTGGGGTTAATGAAAAACTGTTTTTT.

The rearrangement links TRBV6-1 to TRBJ2-2; D is unclear. CDR3 length equals 15 residues. In germline, CDR1 is MNHNS, CDR2 SASEGT. V was shortened by 5 bases and J by 1 base, with 11 bases between the two germline ends. The CDR3 bases are TGTGCCAGCAGTCCCAACATTAGGAACACCGGGGAGCTGTTTTTT. Translating gives CASSPNIRNTGELFF.

The J gene is TRBJ1-2, the V gene TRBV28; TRBD1 might be the D (6 bases). Germline V gene data show CDR1 as MDHEN and CDR2 as SYDVKM. V was clipped by 2 bases and J by 7 bases, with 11 bases between them. This CDR3 is built from 13 residues. The CDR3 loop reads CASSLKGVGGYTF. The CDR3 bases are TGTGCCAGCAGTTTAAAGGGGGTAGGTGGCTACACCTTC.

This chain joins TRBV5-1 and TRBJ2-5, with 12 bases identical to TRBD1. Germline V lookup: CDR1 SGHRS, CDR2 YFSETQ. The CDR3 is 15 amino acids. The V segment lost 6 bases and the J segment 4 bases; nucleotides outside the gene matches: 7. The CDR3, as DNA: TGCGCCAGCACCAGAGGGACAGGGGGCTTAGAGACCCAGTACTTC. Protein sequence: CASTRGTGGLETQYF.

This clone occurred a few times. This chain connects TRBV7-6 to TRBJ1-3; 8 bases line up with TRBD1. The V gene end was trimmed by 3 bases and the J gene end by 2 bases; junction bases not matched to a gene: 3. CDR1 and CDR2 from the germline V gene are SGHVS and FNYEAQ. This CDR3 region has 15 residues. The CDR3 DNA reads as TGTGCCAGCAGCTTTACAGGGGGGCCTGGAAACACCATATATTTT. It specifies CASSFTGGPGNTIYF.

This clone appeared a single time. One end of the junction does not line up with germline, which may come from a read error. The V gene is TRBV6-1, the J gene TRBJ2-5, with TRBD1 matching 10 bases. Germline CDR1 and CDR2: MNHNS and SASEGT. The length of the CDR3 is 14 residues. The CDR3 spells CASTRTGGQGTQYF. In DNA form, the CDR3 reads TGTGCCAGCACCCGGACAGGGGGGCAAGGGACCCAGTACTTC.